The T cell receptor beta chain described here comes from a study of blood T cell repertoires in COVID-19. Germline lookup yields CDR1 ENHRY and CDR2 SYGVKD. The CDR3 is made up of 14 amino acids. Trimming shortened V by 0 bases and J by 4 bases, and 8 bases separated the two germline ends. Data came from immunoSEQ multiplex PCR; TCRdb stores just in-frame clones and leaves some out. The sample shows about 200,000 clones, roughly 82% of them seen only once. This TCR derives from a woman aged 60-75 years with acute COVID-19. Input material: PBMCs or T cells enriched from blood (not recorded which). The genes are TRBV10-3 and TRBJ2-3, with D maybe TRBD2 (6 bases). The CDR3 sequence: CAISESSGPDTQYF. CDR3 DNA: TGTGCCATCAGTGAGTCAAGCGGGCCAGATACGCAGTATTTT.